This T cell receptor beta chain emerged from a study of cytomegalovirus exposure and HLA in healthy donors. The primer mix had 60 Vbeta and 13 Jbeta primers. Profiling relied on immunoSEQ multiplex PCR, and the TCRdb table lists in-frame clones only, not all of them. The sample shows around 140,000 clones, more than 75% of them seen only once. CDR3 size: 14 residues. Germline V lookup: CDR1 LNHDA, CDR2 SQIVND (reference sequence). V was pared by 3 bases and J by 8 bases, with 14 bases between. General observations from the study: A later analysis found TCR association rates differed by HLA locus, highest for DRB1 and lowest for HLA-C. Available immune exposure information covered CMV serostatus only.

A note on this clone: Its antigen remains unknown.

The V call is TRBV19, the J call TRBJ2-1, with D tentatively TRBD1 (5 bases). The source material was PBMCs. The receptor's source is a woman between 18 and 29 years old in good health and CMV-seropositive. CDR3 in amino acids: CASSIIQGIDEQFF. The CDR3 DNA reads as TGTGCCAGTAGTATTATTCAGGGAATCGATGAGCAGTTCTTC.